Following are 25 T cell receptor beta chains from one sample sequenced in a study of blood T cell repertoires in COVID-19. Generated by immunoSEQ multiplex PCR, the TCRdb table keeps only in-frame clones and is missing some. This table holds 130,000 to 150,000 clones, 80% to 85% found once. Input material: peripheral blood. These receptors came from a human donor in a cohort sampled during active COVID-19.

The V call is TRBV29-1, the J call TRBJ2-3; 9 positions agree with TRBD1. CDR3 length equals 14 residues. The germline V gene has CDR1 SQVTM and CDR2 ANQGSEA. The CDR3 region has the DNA TGCAGTGCTACCGGGACAGGGAGCACAGATACGCAGTATTTT. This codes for CSATGTGSTDTQYF.

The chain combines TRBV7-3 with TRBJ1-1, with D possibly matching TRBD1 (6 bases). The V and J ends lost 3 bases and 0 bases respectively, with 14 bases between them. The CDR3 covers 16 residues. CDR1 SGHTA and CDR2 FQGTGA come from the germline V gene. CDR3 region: CASSLDPGHLNTEAFF. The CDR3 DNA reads TGTGCCAGCAGCTTGGATCCGGGACATCTGAACACTGAAGCTTTCTTT.

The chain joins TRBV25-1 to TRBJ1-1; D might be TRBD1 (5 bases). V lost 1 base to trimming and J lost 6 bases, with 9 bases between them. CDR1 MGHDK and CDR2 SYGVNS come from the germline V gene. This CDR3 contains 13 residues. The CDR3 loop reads CASSELGQSEAFF. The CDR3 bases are TGTGCCAGCAGTGAATTGGGGCAGTCTGAAGCTTTCTTT.

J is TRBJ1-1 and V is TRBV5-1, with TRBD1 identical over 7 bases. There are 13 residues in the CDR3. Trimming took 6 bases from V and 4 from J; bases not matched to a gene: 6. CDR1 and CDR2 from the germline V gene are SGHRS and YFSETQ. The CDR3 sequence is CASKEGAGTEAFF. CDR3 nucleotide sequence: TGCGCCAGCAAGGAGGGGGCAGGCACTGAAGCTTTCTTT.

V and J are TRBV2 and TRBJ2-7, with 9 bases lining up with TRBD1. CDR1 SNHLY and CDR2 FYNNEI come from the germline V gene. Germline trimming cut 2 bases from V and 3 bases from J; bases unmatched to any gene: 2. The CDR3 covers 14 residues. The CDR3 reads CASSERGQGYEQYF. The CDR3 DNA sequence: TGTGCCAGCAGTGAAAGGGGACAGGGCTACGAGCAGTACTTC.

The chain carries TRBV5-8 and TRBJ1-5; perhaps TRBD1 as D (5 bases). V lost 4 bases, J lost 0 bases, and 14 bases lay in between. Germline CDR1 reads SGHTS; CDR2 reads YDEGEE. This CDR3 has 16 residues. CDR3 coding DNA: TGTGCCAGCAGCATTAGGGGCTCTAATAGCAATCAGCCCCAGCATTTT. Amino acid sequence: CASSIRGSNSNQPQHF.

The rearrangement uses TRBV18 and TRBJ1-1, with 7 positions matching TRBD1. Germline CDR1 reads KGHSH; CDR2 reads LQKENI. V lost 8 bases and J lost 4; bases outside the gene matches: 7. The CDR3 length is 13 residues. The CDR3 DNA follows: TGTGCCAGCACCCGGGACAGCGCCACTGAAGCTTTCTTT. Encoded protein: CASTRDSATEAFF.

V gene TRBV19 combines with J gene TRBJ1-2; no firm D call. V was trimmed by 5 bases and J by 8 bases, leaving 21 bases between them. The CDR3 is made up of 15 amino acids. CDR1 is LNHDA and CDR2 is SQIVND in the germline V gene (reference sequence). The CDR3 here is CASSESSGGKEGYTF. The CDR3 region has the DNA TGTGCCAGTAGTGAATCGTCCGGCGGGAAAGAAGGCTACACCTTC.

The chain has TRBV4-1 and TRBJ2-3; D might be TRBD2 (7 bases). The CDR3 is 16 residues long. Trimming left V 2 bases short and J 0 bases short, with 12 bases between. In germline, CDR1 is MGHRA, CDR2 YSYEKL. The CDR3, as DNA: TGCGCCAGCAGCCAAAGGGGGGGGATAAGCACAGATACGCAGTATTTT. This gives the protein CASSQRGGISTDTQYF.

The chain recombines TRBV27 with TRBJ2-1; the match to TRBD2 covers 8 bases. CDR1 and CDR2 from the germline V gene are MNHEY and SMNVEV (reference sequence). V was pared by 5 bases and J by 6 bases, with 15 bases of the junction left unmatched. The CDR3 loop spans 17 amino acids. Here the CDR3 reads CASSPRHGGVRLNEQFF. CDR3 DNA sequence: TGTGCCAGCAGTCCAAGGCACGGGGGGGTCCGTCTCAATGAGCAGTTCTTC.

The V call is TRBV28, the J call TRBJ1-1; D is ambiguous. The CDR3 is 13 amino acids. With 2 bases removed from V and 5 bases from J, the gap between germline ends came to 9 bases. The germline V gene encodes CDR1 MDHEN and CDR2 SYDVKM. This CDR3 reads CASSLTVGTEAFF. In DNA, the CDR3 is TGTGCCAGCAGTTTAACCGTCGGGACTGAAGCTTTCTTT. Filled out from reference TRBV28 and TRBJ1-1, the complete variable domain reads DVKVTQSSRYLVKRTGEKVFLECVQDMDHENMFWYRQDPGLGLRLIYFSYDVKMKEKGDIPEGYSVSREKKERFSLILESASTNQTSMYLCASSLTVGTEAFFGQGTRLTVV.

CDR3 sequence (DNA): TGCAGCTGTGCCGAACAGGGTGGAAACACCATATATTTT. It codes for CSCAEQGGNTIYF. The chain employs TRBV29-1 and TRBJ1-3, with D perhaps matching TRBD1 (6 bases). The length of the CDR3 is 13 residues. Germline CDR1 is SQVTM and CDR2 is ANQGSEA. V lost 8 bases, J lost 3 bases, and 14 bases lay in between.

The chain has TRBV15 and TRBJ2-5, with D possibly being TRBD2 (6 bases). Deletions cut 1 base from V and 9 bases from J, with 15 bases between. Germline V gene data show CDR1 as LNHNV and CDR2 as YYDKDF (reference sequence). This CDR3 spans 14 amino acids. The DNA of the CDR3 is TGTGCCACCAGCAGAGGTGTACCAGCGGGCGCCCAGTACTTC. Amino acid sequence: CATSRGVPAGAQYF.

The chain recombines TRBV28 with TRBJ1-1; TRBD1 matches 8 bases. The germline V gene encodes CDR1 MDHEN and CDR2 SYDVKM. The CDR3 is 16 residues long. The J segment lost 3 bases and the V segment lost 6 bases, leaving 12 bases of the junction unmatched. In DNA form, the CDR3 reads TGTGCCAGCAGCAAGGCTTACAGGGGGGGGGACACTGAAGCTTTCTTT. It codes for CASSKAYRGGDTEAFF.

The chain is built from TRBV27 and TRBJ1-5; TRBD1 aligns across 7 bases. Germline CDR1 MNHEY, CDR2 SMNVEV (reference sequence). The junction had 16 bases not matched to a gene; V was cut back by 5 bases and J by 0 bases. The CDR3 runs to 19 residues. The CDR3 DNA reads TGTGCCAGCAGTCGAAAACCCGACAGGGTCGGGATTAGCAATCAGCCCCAGCATTTT. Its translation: CASSRKPDRVGISNQPQHF.

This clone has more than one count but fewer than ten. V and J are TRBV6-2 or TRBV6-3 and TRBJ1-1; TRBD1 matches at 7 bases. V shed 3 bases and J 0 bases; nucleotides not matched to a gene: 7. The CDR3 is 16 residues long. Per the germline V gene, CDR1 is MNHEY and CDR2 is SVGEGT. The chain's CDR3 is CASSYFRDRVNTEAFF. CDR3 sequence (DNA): TGTGCCAGCAGTTATTTCCGGGACAGAGTGAACACTGAAGCTTTCTTT.

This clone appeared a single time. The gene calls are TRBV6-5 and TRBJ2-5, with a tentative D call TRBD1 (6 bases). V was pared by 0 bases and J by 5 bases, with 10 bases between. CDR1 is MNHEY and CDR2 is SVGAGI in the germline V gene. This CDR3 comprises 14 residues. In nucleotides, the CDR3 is TGTGCCAGCAGTTACTCGGGGGCCTGGGAGACCCAGTACTTC. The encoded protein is CASSYSGAWETQYF.

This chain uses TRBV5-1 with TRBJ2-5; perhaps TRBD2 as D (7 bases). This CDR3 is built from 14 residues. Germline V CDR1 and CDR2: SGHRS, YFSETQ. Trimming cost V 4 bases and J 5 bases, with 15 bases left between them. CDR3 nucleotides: TGCGCCAGCAGCCCAGAAGGGGGAGGGGAGACCCAGTACTTC. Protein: CASSPEGGGETQYF.

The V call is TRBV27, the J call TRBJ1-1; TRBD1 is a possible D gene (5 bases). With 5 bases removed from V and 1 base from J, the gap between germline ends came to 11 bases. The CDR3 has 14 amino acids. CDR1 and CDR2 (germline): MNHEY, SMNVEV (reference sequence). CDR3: CASSHSQGNTEAFF. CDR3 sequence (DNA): TGTGCCAGCAGTCACTCCCAGGGGAACACTGAAGCTTTCTTT.

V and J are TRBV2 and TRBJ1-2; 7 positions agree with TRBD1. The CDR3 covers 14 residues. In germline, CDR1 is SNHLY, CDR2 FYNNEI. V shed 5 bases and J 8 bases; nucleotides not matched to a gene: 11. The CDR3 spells CASSPNRGVGGYTF. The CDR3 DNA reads TGTGCCAGCAGTCCTAACAGGGGAGTGGGCGGCTACACCTTC.

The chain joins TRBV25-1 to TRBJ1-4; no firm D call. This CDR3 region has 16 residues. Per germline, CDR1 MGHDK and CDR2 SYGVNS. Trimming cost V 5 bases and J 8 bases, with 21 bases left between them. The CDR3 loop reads CASSPPIEGIGEKLFF. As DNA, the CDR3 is TGTGCCAGCAGTCCCCCAATAGAGGGAATTGGGGAAAAACTGTTTTTT.

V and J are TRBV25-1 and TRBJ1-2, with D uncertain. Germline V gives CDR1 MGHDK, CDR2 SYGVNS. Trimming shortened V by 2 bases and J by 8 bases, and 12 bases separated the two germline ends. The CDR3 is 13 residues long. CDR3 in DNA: TGTGCCAGCAGTGAAGCGGGTGTTAGCGGCTACACCTTC. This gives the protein CASSEAGVSGYTF.

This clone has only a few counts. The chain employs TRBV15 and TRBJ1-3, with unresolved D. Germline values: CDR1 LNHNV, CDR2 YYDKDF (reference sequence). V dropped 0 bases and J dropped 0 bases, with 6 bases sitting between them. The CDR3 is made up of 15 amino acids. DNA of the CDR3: TGTGCCACCAGCAGAGATTCGGTCTCTGGAAACACCATATATTTT. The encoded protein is CATSRDSVSGNTIYF.

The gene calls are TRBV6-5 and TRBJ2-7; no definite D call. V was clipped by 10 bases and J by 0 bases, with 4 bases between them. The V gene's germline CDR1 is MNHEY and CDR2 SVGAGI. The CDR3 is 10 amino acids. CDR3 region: CATLSYEQYF. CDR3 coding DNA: TGTGCCACCCTCTCCTACGAGCAGTACTTC.

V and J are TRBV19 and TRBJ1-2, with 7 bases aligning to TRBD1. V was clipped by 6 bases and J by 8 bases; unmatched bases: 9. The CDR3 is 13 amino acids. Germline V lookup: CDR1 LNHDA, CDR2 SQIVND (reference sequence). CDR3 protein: CASRTGVLIGYTF. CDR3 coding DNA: TGTGCCAGTAGAACAGGGGTTCTTATCGGCTACACCTTC.